What follows are 13 T cell receptor beta chains derived from one specimen sequenced in a study of Graves' ophthalmopathy and Graves' hyperthyroidism. Amplified material comprised TCR beta CDR3 regions derived from RNA transcripts. HTBI-primed first-round RT-PCR preceded second-round multiplex PCR. TCRdb passed the multiplex PCR reads through MiXCR, listing each CDR3 protein once. The table includes around 520,000 distinct CDR3 sequences, under 45% detected once. The sample comprised peripheral blood or thyroid tissue (not recorded which). The origin of the receptors is an adult man with Graves' hyperthyroidism.

The chain uses TRBV20-1 and TRBJ2-7; D tentatively fits TRBD1 or TRBD2 (5 bases each). The germline V and J ends were trimmed by 4 bases and 0 bases, with 28 bases remaining between them. The CDR3 sequence is 19 residues long. Germline V gene lookup returns CDR1 DFQATT and CDR2 SNEGSKA (reference sequence). CDR3 in DNA: TGCAGTGCTACCGTTTGGGACGAGAGAGGGGAATATAGCTCCTACGAGCAGTACTTC. This encodes CSATVWDERGEYSSYEQYF.

This clonotype has a count of ten or more. The chain links TRBV4-1 to TRBJ2-7; D perhaps matches TRBD1 (6 bases). This CDR3 has 16 amino acids. Germline V lookup: CDR1 MGHRA, CDR2 YSYEKL. The V and J ends lost 2 bases and 3 bases respectively, with 17 bases between them. The CDR3 reads CASSQFPGQQIYEQYF. The CDR3 DNA follows: TGCGCCAGCAGCCAATTCCCGGGACAACAGATCTACGAGCAGTACTTC.

For this clonotype: A much larger clonotype is one base distant, so this may be a read error. The chain combines TRBV12-3 or TRBV12-4 with TRBJ1-1; the D gene is possibly TRBD1 (6 bases). V lost 5 bases and J 11 bases, leaving 15 bases between the germline ends. The CDR3 has 12 residues. DNA of the CDR3: TGTGCCAGCAGTGAAGCCCGACAGGAGGCTTTCTTT. Encoded protein: CASSEARQEAFF.

This clonotype was counted between two and nine times. The V gene is TRBV20-1, the J gene TRBJ1-2; a possible D gene is TRBD1 (5 bases). The V gene's germline CDR1 is DFQATT and CDR2 SNEGSKA (reference sequence). Trimming left V 0 bases short and J 4 bases short, with 12 bases between. The CDR3 runs to 14 residues. The CDR3 loop reads CSARDRGRTYGYTF. The CDR3 DNA reads as TGCAGTGCTAGAGATCGGGGCAGGACCTATGGCTACACCTTC.

As regards this clonotype: Relative to the germline gene, one junction end is altered; a read error may explain this. CDR3 coding DNA: TGCAGCTTTGACAGATCCTGGGACACTGAAGCTTTCTTT. It is translated as CSFDRSWDTEAFF. The chain recombines TRBV29-1 with TRBJ1-1, with a weak D call TRBD1 (5 bases). This CDR3 comprises 13 residues. CDR1 and CDR2 from the germline V gene are SQVTM and ANQGSEA.

There are many counts of this clonotype. This chain connects TRBV13 to TRBJ2-3; D gene ambiguous. The CDR3 is 13 amino acids. Trimming left V 5 bases short and J 6 bases short, with 12 bases between. Germline V gene data show CDR1 as PRHDT and CDR2 as FYEKMQ (reference sequence). The CDR3 loop is CASSPKPGDTQYF. The CDR3 DNA is TGTGCCAGCAGCCCGAAGCCGGGCGATACGCAGTATTTT.

A word on this clonotype: Since the CDR3 does not end with the conserved phenylalanine or tryptophan, this likely comes from a read error. No DNA is shown, since the ends of the CDR3 on it are uncertain; the CDR3 is the one TCRdb lists. V gene TRBV2 combines with J gene TRBJ1-3; TRBD1 was called by the table and not checked on the DNA. The CDR3 adds up to 9 amino acids, both ends counted. Germline assignment: CDR1 SNHLY and CDR2 FYNNEI. CDR3 sequence: CASSGDMLL.

CDR3 sequence: CSRGGRTSSYEQYF. For the CDR3, the DNA is TGCAGCAGAGGGGGACGGACCTCCTCCTACGAGCAGTACTTC. This chain connects TRBV29-1 to TRBJ2-7; a weak D match, TRBD1 (6 bases). CDR1 is SQVTM and CDR2 is ANQGSEA in the germline V gene. V was cut by 8 bases and J by 0 bases, with 17 bases left in between. The CDR3 runs 14 residues.

This clonotype came up many times. V is TRBV20-1 and J is TRBJ1-1; D possibly corresponds to TRBD1 (6 bases). The CDR3 has 14 residues. Germline V gene data show CDR1 as DFQATT and CDR2 as SNEGSKA (reference sequence). Trimming left V 4 bases short and J 1 base short, with 13 bases between. The CDR3 nucleotides read TGCAGTGCTACCTCCGGAGGGGGGAACACTGAAGCTTTCTTT. This translates into CSATSGGGNTEAFF.

The table lists this clonotype with many counts. This chain links TRBV11-3 with TRBJ2-7, with D unresolved. The V gene's germline CDR1 is SGHNT and CDR2 YENEEA. Trimming took 5 bases from V and 6 from J, leaving 17 bases between them. The CDR3 covers 14 residues. CDR3: CASSPGPPGTEQYF. CDR3 in DNA: TGTGCCAGCAGCCCCGGACCCCCTGGCACCGAGCAGTACTTC.

At least ten counts were recorded for this clonotype. The chain uses TRBV9 and TRBJ2-5, with a weak D call TRBD2 (6 bases). This CDR3 is 15 amino acids long. Trimming stripped 0 bases from V and 6 bases from J, with 15 bases between. Germline V lookup: CDR1 SGDLS, CDR2 YYNGEE. CDR3 nucleotide sequence: TGTGCCAGCAGCGTAGAAGGCGGAGGGATAAAGACCCAGTACTTC. This encodes CASSVEGGGIKTQYF.

The V gene is TRBV11-2, the J gene TRBJ2-5; TRBD2 agrees at 9 bases. The J call is uncertain, as TRBJ2-7 better fits the DNA end. Germline V gene sequence: CDR1 SGHAT, CDR2 FQNNGV. This CDR3 comprises 17 residues. CDR3 residues: CASSWTSVEFFENEQYF. The DNA of the CDR3 is TGTGCCAGCAGCTGGACTAGCGTTGAGTTTTTCGAAAACGAGCAGTACTTC.

The count of this clonotype is one. This chain connects TRBV2 to TRBJ2-7; D gene unclear. The CDR3 is 11 amino acids. The V gene's germline CDR1 is SNHLY and CDR2 FYNNEI. V was clipped by 4 bases and J by 5 bases, with 6 bases between them. Here the CDR3 reads CASSVFNEQYF. Written as DNA, the CDR3 is TGTGCCAGCAGTGTATTCAACGAGCAGTACTTC.